These 27 T cell receptor beta chains originate from one sample sequenced in a study of control samples from healthy donors and cancer patients. Repertoires were generated with immunoSEQ multiplex PCR, while TCRdb's copy carries only in-frame clones and drops some. The sample carries about 180,000 clones, approximately 94% recorded once. The sample comprised blood. Receptors originate from a man aged 25 to 45 in good health.

In the case of this clone: Other DNA sequences from this sample encode an identical CDR3 as well. The rearrangement uses TRBV18 and TRBJ1-1; 9 nucleotides align to TRBD1. From germline, CDR1 is KGHSH and CDR2 LQKENI. Trimming removed 1 base from V and 4 bases from J; junction bases left unmatched: 1. The CDR3 runs 14 residues. CDR3 sequence reads: CASSPRQGGTEAFF. For the CDR3, the DNA is TGTGCCAGCTCACCACGACAGGGGGGCACTGAAGCTTTCTTT.

This clone occurred a few times. The gene calls are TRBV27 and TRBJ1-5; D perhaps matches TRBD1 (5 bases). The germline CDR1 and CDR2 sequences are MNHEY and SMNVEV (reference sequence). This CDR3 is built from 15 residues. Trimming pared 5 bases from V and 1 base from J, leaving 12 bases between. The CDR3 sequence is CASSLRRQSNQPQHF. The CDR3 bases are TGTGCCAGCAGTCTCCGACGACAGAGCAATCAGCCCCAGCATTTT.

This sequence joins TRBV19 and TRBJ1-5; D is ambiguous. The V and J ends lost 2 bases and 5 bases respectively, with 13 bases between them. CDR1 and CDR2 (germline): LNHDA, SQIVND (reference sequence). The CDR3 loop spans 15 amino acids. CDR3 loop: CASSILGQYHQPQHF. CDR3 coding DNA: TGTGCCAGTAGTATACTAGGGCAGTACCATCAGCCCCAGCATTTT.

CDR3 DNA sequence: TGTGCCACCAGCAGAGTGAGCACCGGGGAGCTGTTTTTT. Its protein product is CATSRVSTGELFF. The J gene is TRBJ2-2, the V gene TRBV15; the D is unclear. The CDR3 totals 13 residues. Trimming pared 1 base from V and 4 bases from J, leaving 4 bases between. CDR1 and CDR2 from the germline V gene are LNHNV and YYDKDF (reference sequence).

The chain combines TRBV30 with TRBJ1-1, with TRBD1 as a possible D gene (6 bases). Germline V gene lookup returns CDR1 GTSNPN and CDR2 SVGIG (reference sequence). The CDR3 loop spans 14 amino acids. The germline V and J ends were trimmed by 0 bases and 5 bases, with 13 bases remaining between them. The CDR3 sequence is CAWSVGGQGTEAFF. For the CDR3, the DNA is TGTGCCTGGAGTGTAGGGGGTCAGGGGACTGAAGCTTTCTTT.

The chain is built from TRBV5-1 and TRBJ2-7; 8 positions match TRBD2. V trimming: 3 bases; J trimming: 6 bases; junction bases outside the gene matches: 8. This CDR3 is built from 14 residues. Germline lookup yields CDR1 SGHRS and CDR2 YFSETQ. The CDR3 reads CASSSPGGGFEQYF. For the CDR3, the DNA is TGCGCCAGCAGCTCCCCCGGGGGGGGGTTCGAGCAGTACTTC. Full variable domain (remainder filled in from reference TRBV5-1 and TRBJ2-7): KAGVTQTPRYLIKTRGQQVTLSCSPISGHRSVSWYQQTPGQGLQFLFEYFSETQRNKGNFPGRFSGRQFSNSRSEMNVSTLELGDSALYLCASSSPGGGFEQYFGPGTRLTVT.

The chain uses TRBV13 and TRBJ2-3, with 7 bases identical to TRBD2. Losses at the gene ends were 5 bases for V and 2 bases for J; bases not matched to a gene: 13. Germline-derived CDR1 and CDR2 are PRHDT and FYEKMQ (reference sequence). CDR3 size: 17 residues. The CDR3 sequence is CASSVGLHGPFTDTQYF. CDR3 nucleotide sequence: TGTGCCAGCAGCGTGGGACTACACGGCCCTTTCACAGATACGCAGTATTTT.

This clone was found once. This chain uses TRBV18 with TRBJ2-1; 7 bases map to TRBD1. Germline V gene lookup returns CDR1 KGHSH and CDR2 LQKENI. Germline trimming cut 5 bases from V and 8 bases from J; bases unmatched to any gene: 6. The CDR3 is 13 residues long. The CDR3 DNA follows: TGTGCCAGCTCAGAAAGGGGGCGAGATGAGCAGTTCTTC. It translates to CASSERGRDEQFF.

The V and J genes are TRBV9 and TRBJ1-3, with TRBD1 as a possible D gene (5 bases). V lost 4 bases, J lost 2 bases, and 22 bases lay in between. Germline loops: CDR1 SGDLS, CDR2 YYNGEE. This CDR3 spans 18 amino acids. The CDR3, as DNA: TGTGCCAGCAGCCCTCGAGGGGAGCGAAAGGTCCCTGGAAACACCATATATTTT. Its protein is CASSPRGERKVPGNTIYF.

The V call is TRBV7-2, the J call TRBJ1-1, with TRBD1 as a possible D gene (6 bases). Trimming took off 5 bases at V and 3 bases at J, with 13 bases between the two ends. Per the germline V gene, CDR1 is SGHTA and CDR2 is FQGNSA. The CDR3 totals 14 residues. CDR3 sequence: CASSQQGGDTEAFF. CDR3 coding DNA: TGTGCCAGCAGCCAACAGGGAGGAGACACTGAAGCTTTCTTT.

This chain joins TRBV6-6 and TRBJ2-5; TRBD2 might be the D (6 bases). Between the trimmed V and J ends, which lost 2 bases and 3 bases, there was a span of 7 bases. Germline V lookup: CDR1 MNHNY, CDR2 SVGAGI (reference sequence). The CDR3 covers 13 residues. DNA of the CDR3: TGTGCCAGCAGTTACGGGGGGAAAGAGACCCAGTACTTC. Protein product: CASSYGGKETQYF.

This chain uses TRBV30 with TRBJ1-4; no clear D gene. V lost 5 bases to trimming and J lost 5 bases, with 12 bases between them. Germline V lookup: CDR1 GTSNPN, CDR2 SVGIG (reference sequence). The CDR3 consists of 13 residues. The CDR3 coding sequence is TGTGCCTGGGAGCGGAGGACCAATGAAAAACTGTTTTTT. Protein: CAWERRTNEKLFF.

The chain combines TRBV7-9 with TRBJ1-2, with TRBD1 matching over 10 bases. The CDR3 is 16 residues long. V trimming: 4 bases; J trimming: 7 bases; junction bases outside the gene matches: 12. In germline, CDR1 is SEHNR, CDR2 FQNEAQ (reference sequence). This CDR3 reads CASSSSGTGELTGYTF. The CDR3 nucleotides are TGTGCCAGCAGCTCCTCCGGGACAGGGGAGCTGACTGGCTACACCTTC.

A few counts support this clone. The rearrangement links TRBV6-5 to TRBJ1-6; no firm D call. V gave up 6 bases and J gave up 14 bases, with 20 bases separating them. CDR1 MNHEY and CDR2 SVGAGI come from the germline V gene. This CDR3 region has 14 residues. The CDR3 sequence is CASRRTSSAFSLHF. In DNA, the CDR3 is TGTGCCAGCAGACGGACCTCTTCCGCTTTTTCCCTCCACTTT.

This sequence joins TRBV4-1 and TRBJ2-1; TRBD2 is a possible D gene (6 bases). Germline assignment: CDR1 MGHRA and CDR2 YSYEKL. This CDR3 is 16 amino acids long. The germline V and J ends were trimmed by 0 bases and 3 bases, with 12 bases remaining between them. The CDR3 coding sequence is TGCGCCAGCAGCCAAGAGGGACTCCCCGACTACAATGAGCAGTTCTTC. This encodes CASSQEGLPDYNEQFF.

This sequence joins TRBV3-1 (or the pseudogene TRBV3-2) and TRBJ2-4, with D hard to call. Germline V lookup: CDR1 LGHDT, CDR2 YNNKEL (reference sequence). V lost 1 base, J lost 1 base, and 14 bases lay in between. The length of the CDR3 is 17 residues. The CDR3 nucleotides read TGTGCCAGCAGCCAAGGGGTCCCTGCATGGGCCAAAAACATTCAGTACTTC. Amino acids: CASSQGVPAWAKNIQYF.

V gene TRBV13 combines with J gene TRBJ1-2; 12 positions agree with TRBD1. With V trimmed by 3 bases and J by 8 bases, 4 bases remained unmatched. The CDR3 runs to 14 residues. Germline lookup yields CDR1 PRHDT and CDR2 FYEKMQ (reference sequence). CDR3 sequence: CASSLGQGAKGYTF. Written as DNA, the CDR3 is TGTGCCAGCAGCTTGGGACAGGGGGCGAAGGGCTACACCTTC.

CDR3 bases: TGTGCCAGCAGTTACACCTGGGAAAATGAGCAGTTCTTC. Its translation: CASSYTWENEQFF. This chain joins TRBV6-5 and TRBJ2-1; D gene uncertain. The V end lost 2 bases, the J end lost 7 bases, and 9 bases lay between the germline ends. CDR3 length equals 13 residues. Per germline, CDR1 MNHEY and CDR2 SVGAGI.

The chain uses TRBV19 and TRBJ2-3; TRBD2 matches at 12 bases. This CDR3 has 18 amino acids. The germline gives CDR1 LNHDA, CDR2 SQIVND (reference sequence). The trim removed 1 base at V and 0 bases at J, leaving 5 bases unmatched. The CDR3 reads CASSIGLAGGNSTDTQYF. DNA of the CDR3: TGTGCCAGTAGTATAGGGCTAGCGGGGGGGAATAGCACAGATACGCAGTATTTT. Combining the CDR3 with reference TRBV19 and TRBJ2-3 gives the whole variable domain DGGITQSPKYLFRKEGQNVTLSCEQNLNHDAMYWYRQDPGQGLRLIYYSQIVNDFQKGDIAEGYSVSREKKESFPLTVTSAQKNPTAFYLCASSIGLAGGNSTDTQYFGPGTRLTVL.

V is TRBV5-4 and J is TRBJ2-7; 7 bases align to TRBD1. Germline V CDR1 and CDR2: SGHNT, YYREEE (reference sequence). With V trimmed by 2 bases and J by 2 bases, 7 bases remained unmatched. This CDR3 has 15 amino acids. The CDR3 DNA reads as TGTGCCAGCAGCTTCTTCAAGGGGGCCACCTACGAGCAGTACTTC. Protein sequence: CASSFFKGATYEQYF. Using reference TRBV5-4 and TRBJ2-7 for the parts outside the CDR3, the full variable domain is ETGVTQSPTHLIKTRGQQVTLRCSSQSGHNTVSWYQQALGQGPQFIFQYYREEENGRGNFPPRFSGLQFPNYSSELNVNALELDDSALYLCASSFFKGATYEQYFGPGTRLTVT.

The chain has TRBV29-1 and TRBJ1-1; no clear D gene. The CDR3 runs to 11 residues. Per germline, CDR1 SQVTM and CDR2 ANQGSEA. The germline V and J ends were trimmed by 7 bases and 3 bases, with 9 bases remaining between them. The CDR3 DNA follows: TGCAGCGGATCCGTAGACACTGAAGCTTTCTTT. It translates to CSGSVDTEAFF. Combining the CDR3 with reference TRBV29-1 and TRBJ1-1 gives the whole variable domain SAVISQKPSRDICQRGTSLTIQCQVDSQVTMMFWYRQQPGQSLTLIATANQGSEATYESGFVIDKFPISRPNLTFSTLTVSNMSPEDSSIYLCSGSVDTEAFFGQGTRLTVV.

The chain links TRBV28 to TRBJ1-5, with TRBD1 matching 10 bases. V dropped 6 bases and J dropped 4; count of bases not matched to a gene: 12. This CDR3 comprises 17 residues. Germline lookup yields CDR1 MDHEN and CDR2 SYDVKM. The CDR3 region has the DNA TGTGCCAGCAGCCTGAGACAGGGGGCTATTAGTAATCAGCCCCAGCATTTT. It yields the protein CASSLRQGAISNQPQHF.

The genes are TRBV6-4 and TRBJ1-4; maybe TRBD1 (6 bases). The germline V gene has CDR1 MRHNA and CDR2 SNTAGT. V was shortened by 5 bases and J by 6 bases, with 16 bases between the two germline ends. This CDR3 is built from 15 residues. CDR3 sequence: CASSKGGRLYEKLFF. DNA of the CDR3: TGTGCCAGCAGTAAGGGGGGCAGGTTGTATGAAAAACTGTTTTTT.

The V call is TRBV6-6, the J call TRBJ2-7; D might be TRBD2 (6 bases). The germline CDR1 and CDR2 sequences are MNHNY and SVGAGI (reference sequence). V lost 6 bases to trimming and J lost 2 bases, with 17 bases between them. CDR3 length: 15 residues. The CDR3 DNA sequence: TGTGCCAGCAGCCCCGGGGGTTCCGTGGCCTACGAGCAGTACTTC. It is translated as CASSPGGSVAYEQYF.

The V and J genes are TRBV2 and TRBJ2-2; 8 bases align to TRBD1. This CDR3 is built from 15 residues. CDR1 is SNHLY, CDR2 FYNNEI, per germline. Losses at the gene ends were 7 bases for V and 2 bases for J; bases not matched to a gene: 6. DNA of the CDR3: TGTGCCAGCATTAGGGACAGGATTAACACCGGGGAGCTGTTTTTT. Amino acid sequence: CASIRDRINTGELFF.

This clone was detected once. This chain uses TRBV7-9 with TRBJ2-7; D ambiguous. This CDR3 has 15 residues. Germline V gene sequence: CDR1 SEHNR, CDR2 FQNEAQ (reference sequence). V shed 4 bases and J shed 4 bases, with 17 bases lying between them. CDR3 residues: CASSSEQSSYYEQYF. CDR3 in DNA: TGTGCCAGCAGCTCCGAACAAAGCTCATATTACGAGCAGTACTTC.

V is TRBV4-2 and J is TRBJ1-2; no clear D gene. V shed 1 base and J shed 0 bases, with 12 bases lying between them. The CDR3 has 16 residues. The germline V gene has CDR1 LGHNA and CDR2 YNFKEQ. The CDR3 sequence: CASSQVPGSTNYGYTF. CDR3 in DNA: TGTGCCAGCAGCCAAGTGCCCGGGAGTACTAACTATGGCTACACCTTC.